This T cell receptor (beta chain) originates from a study of blood T cell repertoires in COVID-19. Study-wide background: PBMCs, B-cell-depleted T cells, or T cells provided the cDNA or gDNA that made up the material.

This CDR3 has 15 residues. How the authors handled the data: Amplification of reference gene primers was used by the study to estimate nucleated cell counts. Profiled with immunoSEQ multiplex PCR; TCRdb holds only in-frame clones, not every one. Clonal size and the V and J genes are those of that table, whereas D and trimming came from the DNA. The sample shows about 94,000 clones, roughly four fifths of them seen only once. Input material: peripheral blood. The chain carries TRBV21-1 and TRBJ2-7; whether TRBD2, the table's D call, matches the DNA was not checked. TRBV21-1 is recorded as a pseudogene. This receptor was identified in a man aged 55 to 70 with acute or convalescent COVID-19. The CDR3 coding sequence is TGTGCCAGCAGCAAAGCACAAGGTGAGGCCTACGAGCAGTACTTC. As protein: CASSKAQGEAYEQYF.